This T cell receptor beta chain was captured in a study of T cell responses to AZD1222 COVID-19 vaccine. The protocol was immunoSEQ multiplex PCR, while the TCRdb copy is restricted to in-frame clones and leaves out a portion. Here the sample spans around 110,000 clones, 88% being singletons. V dropped 1 base and J dropped 3 bases, with 1 base sitting between them. Germline values: CDR1 SGHTA, CDR2 FQGNSA. This CDR3 is built from 11 residues. Study-level points and caveats: Nearly half of unique spike-specific TCRs reportedly avoided B.1.351 and B.1.1.7 mutated regions. Spike-specific TCR breadth rose after two AZD1222 doses, and depth rose as well. There were vaccine-associated CD4 TCRs across spike, dominant at 160-218 and 743-854.

Comment on this clone: Its specificity is unknown.

The chain combines TRBV7-2 with TRBJ2-7, with no clear D. This receptor was obtained from an adult in good health. The sample in question was peripheral blood, obtained on day 0 of AZD1222 vaccination. This CDR3 reads CASSLVYEQYF. DNA for the CDR3: TGTGCCAGCAGCTTAGTCTACGAGCAGTACTTC.